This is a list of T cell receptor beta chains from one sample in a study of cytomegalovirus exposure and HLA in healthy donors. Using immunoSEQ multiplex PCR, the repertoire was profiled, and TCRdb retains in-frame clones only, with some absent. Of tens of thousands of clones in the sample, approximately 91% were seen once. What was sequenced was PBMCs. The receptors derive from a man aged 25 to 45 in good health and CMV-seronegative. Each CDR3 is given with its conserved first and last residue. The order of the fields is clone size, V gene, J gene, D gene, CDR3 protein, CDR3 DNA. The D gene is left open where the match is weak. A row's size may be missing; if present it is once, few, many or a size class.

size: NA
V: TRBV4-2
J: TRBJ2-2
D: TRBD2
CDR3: CASSQDAASGGTGELFF
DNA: TGTGCCAGCAGCCAAGATGCTGCTAGCGGGGGCACCGGGGAGCTGTTTTTT

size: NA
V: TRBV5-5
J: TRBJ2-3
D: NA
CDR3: CASSLLPRQDADTQYF
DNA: TGTGCCAGCAGCTTGCTTCCGAGGCAAGACGCAGATACGCAGTATTTT

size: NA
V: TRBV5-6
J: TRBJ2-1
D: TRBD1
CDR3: CASSFLDIGTGKQFF
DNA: TGTGCCAGCAGCTTTCTGGATATAGGGACAGGGAAGCAGTTCTTC

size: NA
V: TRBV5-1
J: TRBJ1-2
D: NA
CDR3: CASSFGRANYGYTF
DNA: TGCGCCAGCAGCTTTGGGCGGGCTAACTATGGCTACACCTTC

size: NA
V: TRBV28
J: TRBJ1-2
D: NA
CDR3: CASSLVGQGIGYTF
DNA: TGTGCCAGCAGTTTAGTAGGGCAGGGAATAGGCTACACCTTC

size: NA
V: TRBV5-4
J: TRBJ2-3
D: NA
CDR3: CASSSGAGAPTDTQYF
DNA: TGTGCCAGCAGCTCGGGGGCGGGGGCACCCACAGATACGCAGTATTTT

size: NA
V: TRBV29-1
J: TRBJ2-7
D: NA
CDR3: CSVGQGDSYEQYF
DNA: TGCAGCGTTGGGCAGGGCGACTCCTACGAGCAGTACTTC

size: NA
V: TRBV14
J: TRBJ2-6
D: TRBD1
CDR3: CASSQTGGVGANVLTF
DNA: TGTGCCAGCAGCCAGACAGGGGGTGTGGGGGCCAACGTCCTGACTTTC

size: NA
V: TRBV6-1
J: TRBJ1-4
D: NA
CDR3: CASSRTATNEKLFF
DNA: TGTGCCAGCAGCAGGACAGCAACTAATGAAAAACTGTTTTTT

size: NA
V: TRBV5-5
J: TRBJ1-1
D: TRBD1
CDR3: CASSLEPGGLTEAFF
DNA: TGTGCCAGCAGCTTGGAGCCAGGGGGTCTCACTGAAGCTTTCTTT

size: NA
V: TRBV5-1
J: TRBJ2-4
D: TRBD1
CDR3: CASSSDRAKNIQYF
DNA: TGCGCCAGCAGCTCGGACAGGGCCAAAAACATTCAGTACTTC

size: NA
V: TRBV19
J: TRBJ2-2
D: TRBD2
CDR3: CASKAPGLGLTGELFF
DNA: TGTGCCAGTAAGGCCCCGGGACTAGGTCTCACCGGGGAGCTGTTTTTT

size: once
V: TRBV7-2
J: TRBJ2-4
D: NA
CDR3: CASSRFLMTKNIQYF
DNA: TGTGCCAGCAGCCGGTTTCTTATGACCAAAAACATTCAGTACTTC

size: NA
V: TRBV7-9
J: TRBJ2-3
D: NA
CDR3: CASSSTTTDTQYF
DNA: TGTGCCAGCAGCTCGACTACCACAGATACGCAGTATTTT

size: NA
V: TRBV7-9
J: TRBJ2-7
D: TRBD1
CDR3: CASSRGDRVLFDEQYF
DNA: TGTGCCAGCAGCCGGGGCGACAGGGTCCTTTTCGACGAGCAGTACTTC

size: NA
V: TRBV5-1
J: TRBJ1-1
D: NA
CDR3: CASSLYGGLREAFF
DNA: TGCGCCAGCAGCTTATATGGGGGCCTTAGGGAAGCTTTCTTT

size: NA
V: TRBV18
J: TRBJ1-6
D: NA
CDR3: CASSPLGNTPLHF
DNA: TGTGCCAGCTCACCACTCGGGAATACACCCCTCCACTTT

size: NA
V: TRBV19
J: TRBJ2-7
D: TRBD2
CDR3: CASSTRRAGVNYEQYF
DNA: TGTGCCAGTAGTACGCGGCGAGCGGGAGTCAACTACGAGCAGTACTTC

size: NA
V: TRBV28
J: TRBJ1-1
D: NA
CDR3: CASSLSPIKEAFF
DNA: TGTGCCAGCAGTCTATCCCCTATAAAGGAGGCTTTCTTT